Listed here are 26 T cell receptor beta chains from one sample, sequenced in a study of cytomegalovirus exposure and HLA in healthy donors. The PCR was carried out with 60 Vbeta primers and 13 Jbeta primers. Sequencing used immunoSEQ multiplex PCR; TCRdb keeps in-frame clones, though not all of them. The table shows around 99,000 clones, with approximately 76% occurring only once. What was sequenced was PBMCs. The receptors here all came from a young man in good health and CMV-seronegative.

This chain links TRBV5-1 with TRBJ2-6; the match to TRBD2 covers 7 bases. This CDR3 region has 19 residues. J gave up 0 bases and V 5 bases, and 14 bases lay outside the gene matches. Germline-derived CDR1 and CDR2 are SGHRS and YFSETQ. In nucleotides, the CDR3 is TGCGCCAGCAGTATGGGGGGGAAATTTCTGAGCTCTGGGGCCAACGTCCTGACTTTC. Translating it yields CASSMGGKFLSSGANVLTF.

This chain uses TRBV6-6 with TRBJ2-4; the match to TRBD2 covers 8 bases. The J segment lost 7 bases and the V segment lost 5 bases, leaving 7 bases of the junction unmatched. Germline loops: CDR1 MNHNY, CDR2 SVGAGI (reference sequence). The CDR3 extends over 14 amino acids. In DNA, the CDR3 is TGTGCCAGCAGTACCGGGGGGGCCGGTAACATTCAGTACTTC. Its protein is CASSTGGAGNIQYF.

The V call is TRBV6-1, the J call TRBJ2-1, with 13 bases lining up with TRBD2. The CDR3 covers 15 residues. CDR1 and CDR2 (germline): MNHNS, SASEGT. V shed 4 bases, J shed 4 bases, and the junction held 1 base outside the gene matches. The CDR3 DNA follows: TGTGCCAGCAGTGCGGGACTAGCGGGGTACAATGAGCAGTTCTTC. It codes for CASSAGLAGYNEQFF.

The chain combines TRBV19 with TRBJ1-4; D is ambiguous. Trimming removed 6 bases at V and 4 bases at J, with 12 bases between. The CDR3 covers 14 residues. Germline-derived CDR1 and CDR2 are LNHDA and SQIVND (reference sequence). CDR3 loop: CASRMGRLNEKLFF. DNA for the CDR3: TGTGCCAGTAGAATGGGGAGACTTAATGAAAAACTGTTTTTT.

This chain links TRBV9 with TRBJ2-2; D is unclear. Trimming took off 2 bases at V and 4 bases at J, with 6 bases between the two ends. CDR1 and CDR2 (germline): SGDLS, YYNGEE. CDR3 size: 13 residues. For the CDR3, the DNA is TGTGCCAGCAGCGTGACGGGCACCGGGGAGCTGTTTTTT. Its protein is CASSVTGTGELFF.

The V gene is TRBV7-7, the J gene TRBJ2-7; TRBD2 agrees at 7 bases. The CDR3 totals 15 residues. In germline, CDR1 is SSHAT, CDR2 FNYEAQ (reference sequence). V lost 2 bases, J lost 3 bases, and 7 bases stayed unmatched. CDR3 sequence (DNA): TGTGCCAGCAGCTTATATAGCGGGCCCCTCTACGAGCAGTACTTC. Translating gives CASSLYSGPLYEQYF.

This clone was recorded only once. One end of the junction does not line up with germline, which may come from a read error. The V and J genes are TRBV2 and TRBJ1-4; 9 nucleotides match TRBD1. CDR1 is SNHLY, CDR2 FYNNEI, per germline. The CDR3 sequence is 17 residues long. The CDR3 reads CAGSPSRDRVVNEKLFF. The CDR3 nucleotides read TGTGCCGGCAGTCCGTCCCGGGACAGGGTAGTTAATGAAAAACTGTTTTTT.

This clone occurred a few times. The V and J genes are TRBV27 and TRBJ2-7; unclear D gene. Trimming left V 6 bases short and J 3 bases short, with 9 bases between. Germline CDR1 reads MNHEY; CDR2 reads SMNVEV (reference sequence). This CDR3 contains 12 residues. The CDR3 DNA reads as TGTGCCAGCAGCGGTCAACGCTACGAGCAGTACTTC. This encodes CASSGQRYEQYF.

The CDR3 DNA is TGTGCCAGCGTCCAGGATTTCCCCCACGAGCAGTACTTC. It translates to CASVQDFPHEQYF. The chain recombines TRBV18 with TRBJ2-7, with D unclear. The CDR3 runs to 13 residues. Trimming pared 8 bases from V and 5 bases from J, leaving 16 bases between. The V gene's germline CDR1 is KGHSH and CDR2 LQKENI. The full variable domain, completed using reference TRBV18 and TRBJ2-7, is NAGVMQNPRHLVRRRGQEARLRCSPMKGHSHVYWYRQLPEEGLKFMVYLQKENIIDESGMPKERFSAEFPKEGPSILRIQQVVRGDSAAYFCASVQDFPHEQYFGPGTRLTVT.

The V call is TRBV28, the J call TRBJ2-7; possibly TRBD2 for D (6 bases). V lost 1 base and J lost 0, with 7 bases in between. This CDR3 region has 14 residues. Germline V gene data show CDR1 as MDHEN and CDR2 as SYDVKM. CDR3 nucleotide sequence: TGTGCCAGCAGTTTATTCGGGAGCTCCTACGAGCAGTACTTC. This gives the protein CASSLFGSSYEQYF.

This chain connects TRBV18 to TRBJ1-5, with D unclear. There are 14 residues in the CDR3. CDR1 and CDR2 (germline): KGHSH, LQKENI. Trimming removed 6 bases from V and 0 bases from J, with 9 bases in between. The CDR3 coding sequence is TGTGCCAGCTCCCGGGAGGGTAGCAATCAGCCCCAGCATTTT. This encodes CASSREGSNQPQHF. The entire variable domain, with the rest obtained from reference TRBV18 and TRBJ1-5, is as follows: NAGVMQNPRHLVRRRGQEARLRCSPMKGHSHVYWYRQLPEEGLKFMVYLQKENIIDESGMPKERFSAEFPKEGPSILRIQQVVRGDSAAYFCASSREGSNQPQHFGDGTRLSIL.

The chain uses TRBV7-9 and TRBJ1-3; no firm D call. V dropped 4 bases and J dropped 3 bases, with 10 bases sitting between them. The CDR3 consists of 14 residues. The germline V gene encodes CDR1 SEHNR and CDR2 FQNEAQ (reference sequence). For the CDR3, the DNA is TGTGCCAGCAGCTCCGAAGCAGGTGGAAACACCATATATTTT. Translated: CASSSEAGGNTIYF.

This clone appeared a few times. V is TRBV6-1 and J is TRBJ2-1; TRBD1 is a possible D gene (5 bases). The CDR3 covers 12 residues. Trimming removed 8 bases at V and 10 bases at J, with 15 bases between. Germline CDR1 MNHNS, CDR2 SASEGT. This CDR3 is CASGPRAGEQFF. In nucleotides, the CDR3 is TGTGCCAGCGGACCCAGGGCCGGCGAGCAGTTCTTC.

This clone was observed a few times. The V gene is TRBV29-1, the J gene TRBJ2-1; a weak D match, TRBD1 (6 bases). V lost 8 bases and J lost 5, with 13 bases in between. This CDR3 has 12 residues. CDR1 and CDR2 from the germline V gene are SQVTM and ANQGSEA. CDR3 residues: CSTRTDHNEQFF. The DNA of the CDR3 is TGCAGCACCCGGACAGATCACAATGAGCAGTTCTTC.

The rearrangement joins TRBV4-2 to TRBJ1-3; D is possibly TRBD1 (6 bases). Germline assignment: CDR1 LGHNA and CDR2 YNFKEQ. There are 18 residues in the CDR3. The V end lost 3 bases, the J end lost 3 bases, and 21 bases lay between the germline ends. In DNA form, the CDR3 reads TGTGCCAGCAGCCATAGACTGGCTCGGGGGGCGGATGGAAACACCATATATTTT. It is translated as CASSHRLARGADGNTIYF.

CDR3 in amino acids: CASSLLAGATDTQYF. The CDR3 nucleotides read TGTGCCAGTTCCCTACTAGCGGGGGCCACAGATACGCAGTATTTT. The chain links TRBV6-4 to TRBJ2-3, with 11 positions matching TRBD2. There are 15 residues in the CDR3. Per germline, CDR1 MRHNA and CDR2 SNTAGT. V trimming: 9 bases; J trimming: 2 bases; junction bases outside the gene matches: 7.

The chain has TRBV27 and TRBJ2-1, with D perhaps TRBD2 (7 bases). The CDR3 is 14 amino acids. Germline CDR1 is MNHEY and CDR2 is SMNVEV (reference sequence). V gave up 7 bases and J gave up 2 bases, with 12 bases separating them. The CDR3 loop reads CASTRGATYNEQFF. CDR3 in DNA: TGTGCCAGCACCCGGGGGGCGACCTACAATGAGCAGTTCTTC.

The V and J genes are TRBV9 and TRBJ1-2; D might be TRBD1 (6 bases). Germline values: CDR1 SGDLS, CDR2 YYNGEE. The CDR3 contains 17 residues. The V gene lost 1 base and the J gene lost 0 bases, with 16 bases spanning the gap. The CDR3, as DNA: TGTGCCAGCAGCGTAAGGGACACCCTATTCGCTAACTATGGCTACACCTTC. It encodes CASSVRDTLFANYGYTF.

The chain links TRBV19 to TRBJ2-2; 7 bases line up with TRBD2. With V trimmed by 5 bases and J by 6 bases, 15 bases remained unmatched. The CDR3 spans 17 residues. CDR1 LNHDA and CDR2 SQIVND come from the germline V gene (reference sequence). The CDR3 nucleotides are TGTGCCAGTAGTCCCGGACCGGGGGAGGGGTGGGCCGGGGAGCTGTTTTTT. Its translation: CASSPGPGEGWAGELFF.

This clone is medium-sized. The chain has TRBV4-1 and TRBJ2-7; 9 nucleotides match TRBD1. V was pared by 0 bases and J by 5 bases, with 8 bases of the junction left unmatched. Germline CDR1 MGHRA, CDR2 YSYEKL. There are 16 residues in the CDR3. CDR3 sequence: CASSQDLGQGTDEQYF. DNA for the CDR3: TGCGCCAGCAGCCAAGATCTAGGACAGGGGACCGACGAGCAGTACTTC.

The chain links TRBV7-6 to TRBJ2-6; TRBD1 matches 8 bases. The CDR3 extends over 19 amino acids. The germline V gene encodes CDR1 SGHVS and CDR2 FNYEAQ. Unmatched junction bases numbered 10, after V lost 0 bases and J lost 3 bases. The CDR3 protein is CASSLARQGTSYGANVLTF. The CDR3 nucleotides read TGTGCCAGCAGCTTAGCGCGACAGGGGACATCTTATGGGGCCAACGTCCTGACTTTC.

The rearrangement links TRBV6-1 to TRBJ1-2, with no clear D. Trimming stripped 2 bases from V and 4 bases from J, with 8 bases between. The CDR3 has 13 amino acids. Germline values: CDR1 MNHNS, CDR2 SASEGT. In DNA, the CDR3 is TGTGCCAGCAGTGAAAACCCCAGCTATGGCTACACCTTC. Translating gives CASSENPSYGYTF.

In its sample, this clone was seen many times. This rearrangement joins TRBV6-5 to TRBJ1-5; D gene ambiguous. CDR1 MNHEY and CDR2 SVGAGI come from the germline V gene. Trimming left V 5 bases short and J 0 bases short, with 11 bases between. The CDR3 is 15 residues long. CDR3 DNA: TGTGCCAGCAGTCAGACCGGGAATAGCAATCAGCCCCAGCATTTT. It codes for CASSQTGNSNQPQHF.

The CDR3 sequence: CATSRDGGGYYEQYF. As DNA, the CDR3 is TGTGCCACCAGCAGAGACGGGGGGGGCTACTACGAGCAGTACTTC. The J gene is TRBJ2-5, the V gene TRBV15; TRBD2 agrees at 8 bases. The DNA end favors TRBJ2-7, so the J call may be wrong. Germline V gene data show CDR1 as LNHNV and CDR2 as YYDKDF (reference sequence). The CDR3 covers 15 residues.

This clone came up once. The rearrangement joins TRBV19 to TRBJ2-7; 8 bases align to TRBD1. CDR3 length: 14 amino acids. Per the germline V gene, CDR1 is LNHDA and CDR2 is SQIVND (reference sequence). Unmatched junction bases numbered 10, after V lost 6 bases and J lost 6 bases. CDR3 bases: TGTGCCAGTAGCTTCAGGGGGCAGGCCTCCGAGCAGTACTTC. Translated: CASSFRGQASEQYF.

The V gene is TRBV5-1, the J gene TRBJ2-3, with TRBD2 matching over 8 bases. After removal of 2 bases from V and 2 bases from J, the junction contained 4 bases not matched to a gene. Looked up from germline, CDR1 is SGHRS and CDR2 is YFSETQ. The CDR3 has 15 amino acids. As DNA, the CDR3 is TGCGCCAGCAGCTTCTTAGCGGGGACCACAGATACGCAGTATTTT. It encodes CASSFLAGTTDTQYF.